The TCR beta chain under discussion was sequenced for a study of beta chain features in type 1 diabetes. Study-level findings and limits: PCR might preferentially amplify shorter templates, equally in patients and controls. Shortening of TCRB CDR3s, moderate but significant, appeared in all four CD4+ subsets of Type 1 diabetes patients. Fewer insertions but more deletions were seen at VDJ junctions in type 1 diabetes patients. The naive, central memory and Treg TCRB repertoires showed an apparent similarity that was greater among patients than among healthy donors.

Notes on this clone: Its matching antigen is unknown.

Sequencing targeted expressed TCRB transcripts, as all isolated RNA had been reverse transcribed. The read count averaged about 3.3 million across naive, central memory and regulatory T cell samples. Here immunoSEQ multiplex PCR was the method, and the copy in TCRdb shows in-frame clones only, minus some. The repertoire holds under 150,000 clones, with 17% as singletons. This CDR3 is built from 14 residues. Germline loops: CDR1 SGHNT, CDR2 YENEEA. V was clipped by 6 bases and J by 1 base; unmatched bases: 4. The chain links TRBV11-3 to TRBJ2-7; 9 positions agree with TRBD2. Sequenced material: central memory CD4+ T cells from blood. The source is a man aged 18 to 30 with type 1 diabetes. The CDR3: CASSNSGGSYEQYF. The CDR3 DNA follows: TGTGCCAGCAGTAATAGCGGGGGATCCTACGAGCAGTACTTC.